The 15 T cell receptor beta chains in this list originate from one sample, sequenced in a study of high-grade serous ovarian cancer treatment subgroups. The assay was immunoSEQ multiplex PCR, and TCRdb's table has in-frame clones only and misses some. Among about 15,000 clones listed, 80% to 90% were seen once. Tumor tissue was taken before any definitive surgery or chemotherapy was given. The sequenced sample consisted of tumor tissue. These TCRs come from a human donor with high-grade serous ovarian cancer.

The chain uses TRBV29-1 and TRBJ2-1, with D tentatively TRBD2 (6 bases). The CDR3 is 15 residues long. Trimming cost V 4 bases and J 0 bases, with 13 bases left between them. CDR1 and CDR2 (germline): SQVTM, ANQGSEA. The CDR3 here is CSVVGGASSYNEQFF. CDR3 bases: TGCAGCGTTGTAGGCGGGGCAAGCTCCTACAATGAGCAGTTCTTC.

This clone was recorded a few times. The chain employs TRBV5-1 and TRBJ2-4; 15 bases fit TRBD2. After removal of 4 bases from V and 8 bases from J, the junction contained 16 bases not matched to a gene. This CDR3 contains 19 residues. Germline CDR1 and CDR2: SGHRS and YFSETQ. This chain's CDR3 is CASSRKTGTSGGITDIQYF. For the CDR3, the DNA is TGCGCCAGCAGCCGGAAGACCGGGACTAGCGGGGGGATTACGGACATTCAGTACTTC.

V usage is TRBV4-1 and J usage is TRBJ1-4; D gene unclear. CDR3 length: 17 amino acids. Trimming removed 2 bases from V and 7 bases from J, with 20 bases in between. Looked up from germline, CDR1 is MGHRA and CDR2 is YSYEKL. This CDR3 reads CASSQQRPGSSGEKLFF. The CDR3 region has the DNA TGCGCCAGCAGCCAACAACGCCCCGGGTCATCCGGTGAAAAACTGTTTTTT.

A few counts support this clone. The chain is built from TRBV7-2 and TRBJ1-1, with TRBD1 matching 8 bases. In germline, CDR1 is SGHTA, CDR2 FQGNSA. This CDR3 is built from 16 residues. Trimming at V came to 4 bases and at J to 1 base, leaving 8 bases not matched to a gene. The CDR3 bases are TGTGCCAGCAGCTCGAGGACAGGGAGGGGGAACACTGAAGCTTTCTTT. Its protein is CASSSRTGRGNTEAFF.

In DNA, the CDR3 is TGTGCCAGCAGCTTAAGGGGGCCGGAGACCCAGTACTTC. Its translation: CASSLRGPETQYF. The chain uses TRBV11-2 and TRBJ2-5; the match to TRBD1 covers 7 bases. The V gene's germline CDR1 is SGHAT and CDR2 FQNNGV. The J segment lost 5 bases and the V segment lost 2 bases, leaving 2 bases of the junction unmatched. The CDR3 length is 13 residues.

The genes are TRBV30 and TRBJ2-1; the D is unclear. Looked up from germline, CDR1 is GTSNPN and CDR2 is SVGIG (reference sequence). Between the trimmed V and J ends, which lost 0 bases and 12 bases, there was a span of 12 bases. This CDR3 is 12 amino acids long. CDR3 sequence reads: CAWSVLGSRQFF. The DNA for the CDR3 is TGTGCCTGGAGTGTACTGGGGTCTCGGCAGTTCTTC.

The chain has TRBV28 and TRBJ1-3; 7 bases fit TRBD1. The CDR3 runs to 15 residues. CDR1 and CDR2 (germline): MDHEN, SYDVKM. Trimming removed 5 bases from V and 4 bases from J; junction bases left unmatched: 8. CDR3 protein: CASSPLTGVGNTIYF. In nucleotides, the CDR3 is TGTGCCAGCAGTCCCCTCACAGGGGTCGGAAACACCATATATTTT.

CDR3 nucleotide sequence: TGTGCCTGCGGAACAGGGATGAGGGTCACTGAAGCTTTCTTT. It specifies CACGTGMRVTEAFF. The chain is built from TRBV30 and TRBJ1-1; perhaps TRBD1 as D (6 bases). The CDR3 extends over 14 amino acids. Trimming pared 6 bases from V and 4 bases from J, leaving 18 bases between. Germline CDR1 reads GTSNPN; CDR2 reads SVGIG (reference sequence).

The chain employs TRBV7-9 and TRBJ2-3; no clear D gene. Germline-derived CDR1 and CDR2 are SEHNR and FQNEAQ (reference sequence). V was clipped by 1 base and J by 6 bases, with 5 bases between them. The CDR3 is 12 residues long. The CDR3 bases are TGTGCCAGCAGCTTAGTCGAGGATACGCAGTATTTT. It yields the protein CASSLVEDTQYF. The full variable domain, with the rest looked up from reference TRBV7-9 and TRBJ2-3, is DTGVSQNPRHKITKRGQNVTFRCDPISEHNRLYWYRQTLGQGPEFLTYFQNEAQLEKSRLLSDRFSAERPKGSFSTLEIQRTEQGDSAMYLCASSLVEDTQYFGPGTRLTVL.

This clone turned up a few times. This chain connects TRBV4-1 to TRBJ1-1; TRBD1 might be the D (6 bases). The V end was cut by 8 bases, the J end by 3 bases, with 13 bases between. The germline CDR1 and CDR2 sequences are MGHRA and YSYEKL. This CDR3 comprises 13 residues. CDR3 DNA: TGCGCCAGCTCTGGGAGGGGGTACACTGAAGCTTTCTTT. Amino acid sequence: CASSGRGYTEAFF.

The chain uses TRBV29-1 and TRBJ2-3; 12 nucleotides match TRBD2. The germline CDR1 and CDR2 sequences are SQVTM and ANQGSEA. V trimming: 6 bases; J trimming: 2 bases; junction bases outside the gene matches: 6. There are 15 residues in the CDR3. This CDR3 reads CSVLTSGGDTDTQYF. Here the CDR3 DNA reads TGCAGCGTCCTGACTAGCGGGGGAGACACAGATACGCAGTATTTT.

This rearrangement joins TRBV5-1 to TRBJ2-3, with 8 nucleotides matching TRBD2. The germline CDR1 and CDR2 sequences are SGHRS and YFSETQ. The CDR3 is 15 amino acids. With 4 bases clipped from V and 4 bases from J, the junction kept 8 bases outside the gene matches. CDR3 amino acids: CASSPRGGEADTQYF. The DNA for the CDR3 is TGCGCCAGCAGCCCCCGGGGGGGTGAAGCAGATACGCAGTATTTT.

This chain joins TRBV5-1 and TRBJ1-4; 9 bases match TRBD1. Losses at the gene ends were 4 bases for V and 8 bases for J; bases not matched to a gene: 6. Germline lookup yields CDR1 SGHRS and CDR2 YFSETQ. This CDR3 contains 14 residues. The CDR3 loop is CASSRTGVGEKLFF. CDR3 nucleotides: TGCGCCAGCAGCAGGACAGGGGTAGGCGAAAAACTGTTTTTT.

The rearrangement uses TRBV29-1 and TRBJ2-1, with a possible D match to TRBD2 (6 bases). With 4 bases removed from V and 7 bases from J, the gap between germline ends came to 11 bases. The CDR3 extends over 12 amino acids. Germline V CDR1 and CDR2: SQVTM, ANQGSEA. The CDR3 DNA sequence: TGCAGCGTTGTACTAGCTAGAAATGAGCAGTTCTTC. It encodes CSVVLARNEQFF.

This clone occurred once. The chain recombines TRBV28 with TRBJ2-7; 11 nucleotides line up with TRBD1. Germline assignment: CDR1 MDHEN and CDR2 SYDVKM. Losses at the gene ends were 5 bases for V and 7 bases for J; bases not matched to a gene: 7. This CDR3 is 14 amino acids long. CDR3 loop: CASSPGTGGGEQYF. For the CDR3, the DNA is TGTGCCAGCAGTCCCGGGACAGGGGGGGGAGAGCAGTACTTC.